In its sample, the clone carrying this T cell receptor beta chain was seen a few times. Exclusion of a patient resulted from uncontrolled infection, other autoimmune disease, pregnancy or lactation. Clinical symptoms, serum thyroxine and TRAb, thyroid ultrasound and orbital computed tomography together formed the diagnostic basis. The PBMCs had their origin in more than 9.5 ml of fresh peripheral blood. What was amplified from RNA transcripts were TCR beta CDR3 regions. First-round RT-PCR of the TCR CDR3 relied on the HTBI primer set. Each CDR3 protein gets one entry after TCRdb re-called the multiplex PCR reads with MiXCR. The sample lists about 560,000 distinct CDR3 sequences; roughly a sixth were seen once. This entry comes from a study of T cells in Graves' hyperthyroidism and ophthalmopathy. Whole-study context: Before any treatment, at initial diagnosis, peripheral blood was collected.

The CDR3 is 14 amino acids. Trimming stripped 0 bases from V and 8 bases from J, with 11 bases between. The germline V gene has CDR1 LGHNA and CDR2 YSLEER. The chain links TRBV4-3 to TRBJ2-1; D is unresolved. This TCR came from a woman aged 18-29 years with Graves' hyperthyroidism. The specimen was blood. The CDR3: CASSQDGRKYEQFF. In nucleotides, the CDR3 is TGCGCCAGCAGCCAAGATGGCAGGAAATATGAGCAGTTCTTC.